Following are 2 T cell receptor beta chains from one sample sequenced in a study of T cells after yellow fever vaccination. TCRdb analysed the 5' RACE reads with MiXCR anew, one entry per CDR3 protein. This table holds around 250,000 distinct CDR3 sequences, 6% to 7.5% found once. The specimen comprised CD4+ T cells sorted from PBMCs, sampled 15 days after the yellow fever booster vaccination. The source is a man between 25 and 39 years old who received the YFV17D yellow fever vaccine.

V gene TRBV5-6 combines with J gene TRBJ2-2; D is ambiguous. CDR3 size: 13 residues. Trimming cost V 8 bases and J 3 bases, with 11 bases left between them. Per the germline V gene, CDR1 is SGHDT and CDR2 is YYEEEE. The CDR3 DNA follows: TGTGCCAGTGTACTGACGGACACCGGGGAGCTGTTTTTT. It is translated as CASVLTDTGELFF.

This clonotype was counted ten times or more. The CDR3 DNA reads TGTGCCAGCAGCTTTGGGGAAGATACGCAGTATTTT. Residues: CASSFGEDTQYF. The gene calls are TRBV5-6 and TRBJ2-3, with D hard to call. The CDR3 loop spans 12 amino acids. Germline-derived CDR1 and CDR2 are SGHDT and YYEEEE. The V and J ends lost 2 bases and 5 bases respectively, with 6 bases between them.